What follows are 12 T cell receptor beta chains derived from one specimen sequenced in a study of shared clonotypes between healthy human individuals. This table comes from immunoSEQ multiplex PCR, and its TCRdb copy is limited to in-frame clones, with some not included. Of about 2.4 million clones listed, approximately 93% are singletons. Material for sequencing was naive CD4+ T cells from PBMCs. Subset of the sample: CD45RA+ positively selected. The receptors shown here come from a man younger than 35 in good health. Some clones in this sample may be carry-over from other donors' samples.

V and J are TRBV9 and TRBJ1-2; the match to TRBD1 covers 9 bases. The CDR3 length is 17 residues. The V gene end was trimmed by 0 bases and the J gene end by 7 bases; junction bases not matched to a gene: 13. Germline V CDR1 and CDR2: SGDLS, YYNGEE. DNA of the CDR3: TGTGCCAGCAGCGTAGAGCCCGGGACAGGGTTTGCTGGTGGCTACACCTTC. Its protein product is CASSVEPGTGFAGGYTF.

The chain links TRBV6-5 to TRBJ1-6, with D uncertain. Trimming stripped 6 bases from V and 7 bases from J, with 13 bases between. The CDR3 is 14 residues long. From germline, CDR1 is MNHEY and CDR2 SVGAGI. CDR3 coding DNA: TGTGCCAGCAGAAGGGATCTTGCCAATTCACCCCTCCACTTT. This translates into CASRRDLANSPLHF.

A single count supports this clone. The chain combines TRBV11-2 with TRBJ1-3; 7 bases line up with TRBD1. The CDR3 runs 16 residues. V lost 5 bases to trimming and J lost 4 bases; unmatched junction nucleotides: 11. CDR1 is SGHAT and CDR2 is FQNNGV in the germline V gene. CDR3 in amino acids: CASSDNRGPGGNTIYF. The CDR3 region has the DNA TGTGCCAGCAGCGACAACAGGGGTCCTGGAGGAAACACCATATATTTT.

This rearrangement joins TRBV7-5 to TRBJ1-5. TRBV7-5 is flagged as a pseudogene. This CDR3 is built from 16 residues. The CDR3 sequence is CARSPKVGRRWQPQHF. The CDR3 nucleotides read TGTGCCAGAAGCCCAAAGGTAGGGAGGAGATGGCAGCCCCAGCATTTT.

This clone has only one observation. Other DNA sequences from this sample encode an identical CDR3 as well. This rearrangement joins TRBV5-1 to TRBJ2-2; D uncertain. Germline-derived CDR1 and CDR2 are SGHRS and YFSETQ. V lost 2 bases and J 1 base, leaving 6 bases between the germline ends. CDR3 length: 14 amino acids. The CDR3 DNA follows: TGCGCCAGCAGCTTTGATGGGAACACCGGGGAGCTGTTTTTT. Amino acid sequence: CASSFDGNTGELFF.

The CDR3 here is CASRSRHGRGYTF. Here the CDR3 DNA reads TGTGCCAGCAGATCTAGACACGGTCGGGGCTACACCTTC. The V gene is TRBV6-5, the J gene TRBJ1-2; D uncertain. Germline V lookup: CDR1 MNHEY, CDR2 SVGAGI. This CDR3 contains 13 residues. Trimming took off 6 bases at V and 8 bases at J, with 16 bases between the two ends.

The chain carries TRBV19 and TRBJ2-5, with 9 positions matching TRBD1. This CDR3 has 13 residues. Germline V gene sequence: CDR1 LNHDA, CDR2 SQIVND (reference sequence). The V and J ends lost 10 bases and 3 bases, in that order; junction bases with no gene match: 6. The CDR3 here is CATAGQGKETQYF. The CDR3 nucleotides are TGTGCCACCGCGGGACAGGGAAAAGAGACCCAGTACTTC.

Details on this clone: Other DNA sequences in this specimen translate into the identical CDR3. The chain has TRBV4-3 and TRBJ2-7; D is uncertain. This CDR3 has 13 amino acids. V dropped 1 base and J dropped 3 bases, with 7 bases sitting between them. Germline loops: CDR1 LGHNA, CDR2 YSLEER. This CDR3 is CASSQGPSYEQYF. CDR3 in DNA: TGCGCCAGCAGCCAAGGTCCGAGCTACGAGCAGTACTTC.

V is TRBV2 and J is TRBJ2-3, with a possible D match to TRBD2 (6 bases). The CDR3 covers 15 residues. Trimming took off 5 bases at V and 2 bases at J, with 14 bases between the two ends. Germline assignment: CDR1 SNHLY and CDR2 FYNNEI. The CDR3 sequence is CASSPNPGVTDTQYF. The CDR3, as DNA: TGTGCCAGCAGTCCCAACCCGGGGGTCACAGATACGCAGTATTTT.

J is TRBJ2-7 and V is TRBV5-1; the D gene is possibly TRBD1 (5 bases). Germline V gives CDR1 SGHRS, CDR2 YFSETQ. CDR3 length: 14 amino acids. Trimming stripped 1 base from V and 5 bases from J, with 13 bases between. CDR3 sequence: CASSLLSRVDEQYF. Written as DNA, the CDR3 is TGCGCCAGCAGCTTGTTATCCAGGGTGGACGAGCAGTACTTC.

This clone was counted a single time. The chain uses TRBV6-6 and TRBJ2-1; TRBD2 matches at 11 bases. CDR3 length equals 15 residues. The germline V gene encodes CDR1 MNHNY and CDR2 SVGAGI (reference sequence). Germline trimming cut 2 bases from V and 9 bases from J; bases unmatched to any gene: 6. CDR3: CASSYGTSGLGEQFF. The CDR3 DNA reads TGTGCCAGCAGTTACGGGACTAGCGGCCTCGGTGAGCAGTTCTTC.

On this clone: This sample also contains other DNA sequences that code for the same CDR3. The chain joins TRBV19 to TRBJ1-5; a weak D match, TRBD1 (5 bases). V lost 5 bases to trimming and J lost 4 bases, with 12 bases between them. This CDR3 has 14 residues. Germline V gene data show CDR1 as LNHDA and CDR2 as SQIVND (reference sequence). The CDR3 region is CASSGQGGNQPQHF. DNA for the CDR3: TGTGCCAGTAGTGGCCAGGGAGGGAATCAGCCCCAGCATTTT.